These 17 T cell receptor beta chains were all obtained from the same sample, sequenced in a study of T cell repertoires in cytomegalovirus infection (dated by TCRdb to the late 2010s). The treatment or condition tag for this specimen amounts to: in vitro stimulation with specific CMV peptide epitopes to enrich CMV-specific T cells. The reads were generated on an Illumina HiSeq 1500. TCRdb reanalyzed the raw reads on its own, using fastp at Q25 for trimming and MiXCR for clone calling, and kept in-frame beta chains. Records with the same CDR3 protein are collapsed into one entry carrying the most frequent genes and DNA. In all, the sample holds about half a million distinct CDR3 sequences, and more than 40% of those were seen once. The leading ten clones occupy around 44% of the sample. Their specific antigens are unknown. The sequenced sample was cultured PBMCs, obtained from culture after CMV antigen stimulation. The receptors were sampled from a human donor in good health (CMV status not recorded). Some clones in this sample may be carry-over from other donors' samples.

In this sample, this clonotype turned up many times. The J gene is TRBJ1-2, the V gene TRBV7-2; D is unclear. Germline lookup yields CDR1 SGHTA and CDR2 FQGNSA. Trimming took off 5 bases at V and 1 base at J, with 14 bases between the two ends. This CDR3 spans 15 amino acids. CDR3 sequence reads: CASSPRGGGNYGYTF. CDR3 in DNA: TGTGCCAGCAGCCCCCGCGGAGGTGGTAACTATGGCTACACCTTC. The full variable domain, with the rest looked up from reference TRBV7-2 and TRBJ1-2, is GAGVSQSPSNKVTEKGKDVELRCDPISGHTALYWYRQSLGQGLEFLIYFQGNSAPDKSGLPSDRFSAERTGGSVSTLTIQRTQQEDSAVYLCASSPRGGGNYGYTFGSGTRLTVV.

The chain has TRBV12-3 or TRBV12-4 and TRBJ2-1; D might be TRBD1 (6 bases). This CDR3 contains 16 residues. Trimming pared 6 bases from V and 1 base from J, leaving 16 bases between. The CDR3 bases are TGTGCCAGCAGCCGCAGTGGGGGCCTTTCCTACAATGAGCAGTTCTTC. Amino acid sequence: CASSRSGGLSYNEQFF.

The gene calls are TRBV7-8 and TRBJ2-7; D gene ambiguous. V gave up 5 bases and J gave up 7 bases, with 18 bases separating them. There are 14 residues in the CDR3. Germline CDR1 reads SGHVS; CDR2 reads FQNEAQ. The CDR3 spells CASSLSLGPREQYF. CDR3 DNA: TGTGCCAGCAGCCTCTCCTTAGGGCCGCGAGAGCAGTACTTC.

The chain uses TRBV11-1 and TRBJ2-1; the D gene is possibly TRBD2 (6 bases). The CDR3 extends over 16 amino acids. Germline-derived CDR1 and CDR2 are SGHAT and FQDESV (reference sequence). Trimming pared 1 base from V and 8 bases from J, leaving 18 bases between. CDR3: CASSLGPALAPHEQFF. The CDR3 coding sequence is TGTGCCAGCAGCTTAGGGCCGGCACTAGCTCCCCATGAGCAGTTCTTC.

V gene TRBV3-1 combines with J gene TRBJ2-4; perhaps TRBD1 as D (6 bases). Germline CDR1 LGHDT, CDR2 YNNKEL (reference sequence). The CDR3 runs 15 residues. V lost 0 bases to trimming and J lost 8 bases, with 14 bases between them. The CDR3 is CASSQELGAGDIQYF. As DNA, the CDR3 is TGTGCCAGCAGCCAAGAGCTGGGGGCTGGGGACATTCAGTACTTC.

The chain recombines TRBV7-8 with TRBJ2-7; D possibly matches TRBD1 or TRBD2 (6 bases each). CDR1 SGHVS and CDR2 FQNEAQ come from the germline V gene. The length of the CDR3 is 14 residues. V lost 4 bases, J lost 9 bases, and 19 bases lay in between. This CDR3 is CASSSTGGRDGQYF. The CDR3 coding sequence is TGTGCCAGCAGCTCGACTGGGGGGCGAGACGGGCAGTACTTC.

This clonotype was recorded once. An end of the junction differs from the germline gene, which may be a read error. V and J are TRBV7-4 and TRBJ1-2; D might be TRBD1 (5 bases). The CDR3 extends over 12 amino acids. Germline V lookup: CDR1 SGHVT, CDR2 SQSDAQ. The CDR3 is CASSNDRNGNTF. The CDR3 DNA reads TGTGCCAGCAGCAATGACAGAAATGGCAACACCTTC.

The CDR3 is CSARLPSGRSRTDTQYF. The CDR3 coding sequence is TGCAGTGCTAGATTGCCTAGCGGGAGAAGTCGCACAGATACGCAGTATTTT. V usage is TRBV20-1 and J usage is TRBJ2-3; 10 bases agree with TRBD2. V lost 2 bases to trimming and J lost 1 base; unmatched junction nucleotides: 9. CDR1 and CDR2 from the germline V gene are DFQATT and SNEGSKA (reference sequence). This CDR3 comprises 17 residues.

The chain combines TRBV20-1 with TRBJ1-1; D is uncertain. Germline CDR1 is DFQATT and CDR2 is SNEGSKA (reference sequence). The germline V and J ends were trimmed by 3 bases and 2 bases, with 19 bases remaining between them. The length of the CDR3 is 16 residues. The CDR3 nucleotides are TGCAGTGCTAGCGACCCCCGGGCAGGTTTAAACACTGAAGCTTTCTTT. Encoded protein: CSASDPRAGLNTEAFF.

The chain is built from TRBV6-1 and TRBJ1-6, with 10 bases lining up with TRBD1. Per germline, CDR1 MNHNS and CDR2 SASEGT. J was trimmed by 8 bases and V by 4 bases; bases with no gene match: 2. CDR3 size: 14 residues. The CDR3 sequence: CASSADRGDSPLHF. In DNA, the CDR3 is TGTGCCAGCAGTGCGGACAGGGGGGATTCACCCCTCCACTTT.

In this sample, this clonotype turned up many times. The rearrangement links TRBV7-2 to TRBJ2-1; TRBD2 might be the D (5 bases). V was clipped by 0 bases and J by 2 bases, with 11 bases between them. The germline gives CDR1 SGHTA, CDR2 FQGNSA. This CDR3 contains 16 residues. The CDR3 sequence: CASSLASAGAYNEQFF. DNA of the CDR3: TGTGCCAGCAGCTTAGCGTCGGCCGGGGCCTACAATGAGCAGTTCTTC.

For the CDR3, the DNA is TGTGCCAGCAGCTCAAAGGGACAGCAGAACACTGAAGCTTTCTTT. Its protein product is CASSSKGQQNTEAFF. The V and J genes are TRBV11-1 and TRBJ1-1, with TRBD1 matching 7 bases. Losses at the gene ends were 4 bases for V and 1 base for J; bases not matched to a gene: 6. From germline, CDR1 is SGHAT and CDR2 FQDESV (reference sequence). The CDR3 consists of 15 residues.

V is TRBV11-3 and J is TRBJ2-3, with D uncertain. Trimming pared 7 bases from V and 0 bases from J, leaving 8 bases between. The length of the CDR3 is 13 residues. The V gene's germline CDR1 is SGHNT and CDR2 YENEEA. The DNA of the CDR3 is TGTGCCAGCACCGACTCTAGCACAGATACGCAGTATTTT. It translates to CASTDSSTDTQYF.

This clonotype was seen just once. The rearrangement joins TRBV27 to TRBJ2-7; TRBD2 agrees at 8 bases. The CDR3 has 15 residues. Germline CDR1 MNHEY, CDR2 SMNVEV (reference sequence). J was trimmed by 2 bases and V by 6 bases; bases with no gene match: 9. CDR3 protein: CASRRAGGAAYEQYF. The CDR3 region has the DNA TGTGCCAGCAGAAGGGCGGGGGGCGCCGCCTACGAGCAGTACTTC.

This clonotype was counted only a few times. The chain employs TRBV7-2 and TRBJ2-1; D is perhaps TRBD2 (6 bases). The CDR3 extends over 15 amino acids. Germline CDR1 reads SGHTA; CDR2 reads FQGNSA. V shed 3 bases and J shed 12 bases, with 21 bases lying between them. The CDR3 DNA reads TGTGCCAGCAGCTTGGTAGCGGCCAAGATGATGGGGCAGTTCTTC. It encodes CASSLVAAKMMGQFF.

This chain uses TRBV12-3 or TRBV12-4 with TRBJ2-7; no clear D gene. The CDR3 covers 10 residues. This CDR3 is CATEAYEQYF. The DNA for the CDR3 is TGTGCAACCGAAGCCTACGAGCAGTACTTC.

The V gene is TRBV12-3 or TRBV12-4, the J gene TRBJ1-5; TRBD1 matches 8 bases. The junction had 10 bases not matched to a gene; V was cut back by 4 bases and J by 5 bases. The CDR3 is made up of 16 amino acids. The CDR3 nucleotides read TGTGCCAGCAGTTCCAGCGACAGGGGCCGCTATCAGCCCCAGCATTTT. As protein: CASSSSDRGRYQPQHF.